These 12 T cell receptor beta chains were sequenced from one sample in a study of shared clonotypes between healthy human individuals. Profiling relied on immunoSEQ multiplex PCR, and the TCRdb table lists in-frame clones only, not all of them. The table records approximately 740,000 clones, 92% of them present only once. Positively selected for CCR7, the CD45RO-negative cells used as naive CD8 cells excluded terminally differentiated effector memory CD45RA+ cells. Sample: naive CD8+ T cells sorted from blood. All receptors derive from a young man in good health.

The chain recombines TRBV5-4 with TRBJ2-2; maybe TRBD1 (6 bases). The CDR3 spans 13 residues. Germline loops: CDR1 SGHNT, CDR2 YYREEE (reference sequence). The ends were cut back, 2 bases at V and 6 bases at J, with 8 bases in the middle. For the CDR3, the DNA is TGTGCCAGCAGCTTCAGGGGTGCCGGGGAGCTGTTTTTT. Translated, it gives CASSFRGAGELFF.

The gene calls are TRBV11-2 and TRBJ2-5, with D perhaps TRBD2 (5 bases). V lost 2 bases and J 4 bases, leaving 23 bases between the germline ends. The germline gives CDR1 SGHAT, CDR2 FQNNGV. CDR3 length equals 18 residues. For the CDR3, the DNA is TGTGCCAGCAGCTTAAAACTAAAGTCCCGGACTCAAATAGAGACCCAGTACTTC. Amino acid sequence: CASSLKLKSRTQIETQYF.

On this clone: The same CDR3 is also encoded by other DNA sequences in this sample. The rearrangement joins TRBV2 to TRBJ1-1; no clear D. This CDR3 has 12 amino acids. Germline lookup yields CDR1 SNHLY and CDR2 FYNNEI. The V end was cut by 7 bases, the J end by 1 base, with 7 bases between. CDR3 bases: TGTGCCAGCATTGGGGAGAACACTGAAGCTTTCTTT. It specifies CASIGENTEAFF.

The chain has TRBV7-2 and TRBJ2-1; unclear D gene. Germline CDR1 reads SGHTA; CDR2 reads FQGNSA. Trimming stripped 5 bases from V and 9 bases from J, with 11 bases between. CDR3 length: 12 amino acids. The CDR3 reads CASSPSRLEQFF. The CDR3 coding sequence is TGTGCCAGCAGCCCTTCGAGGCTTGAGCAGTTCTTC.

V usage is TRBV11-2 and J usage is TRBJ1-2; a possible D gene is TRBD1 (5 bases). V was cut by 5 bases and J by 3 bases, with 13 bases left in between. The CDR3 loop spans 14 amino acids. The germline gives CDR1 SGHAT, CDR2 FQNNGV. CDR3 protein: CASSRGTGDYGYTF. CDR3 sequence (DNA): TGTGCCAGCAGCCGCGGCACAGGCGACTATGGCTACACCTTC.

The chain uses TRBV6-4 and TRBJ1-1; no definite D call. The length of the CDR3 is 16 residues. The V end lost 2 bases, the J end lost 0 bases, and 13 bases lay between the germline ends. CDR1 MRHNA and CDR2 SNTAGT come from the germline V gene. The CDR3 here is CASSDRYTPMNTEAFF. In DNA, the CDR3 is TGTGCCAGCAGTGACAGGTACACGCCCATGAACACTGAAGCTTTCTTT.

This chain's CDR3 is CASSHDQENTEAFF. The CDR3 nucleotides read TGCGCCAGCAGCCACGATCAGGAGAACACTGAAGCTTTCTTT. The chain links TRBV4-3 to TRBJ1-1; D remains unclear. The CDR3 runs to 14 residues. The germline V gene encodes CDR1 LGHNA and CDR2 YSLEER. The V end lost 3 bases, the J end lost 1 base, and 9 bases lay between the germline ends.

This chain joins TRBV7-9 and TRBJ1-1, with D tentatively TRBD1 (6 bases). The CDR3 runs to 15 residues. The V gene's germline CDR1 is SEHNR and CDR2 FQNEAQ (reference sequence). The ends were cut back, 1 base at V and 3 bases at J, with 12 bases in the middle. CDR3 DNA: TGTGCCAGCAGCTTAGACACAGGGTGGGACACTGAAGCTTTCTTT. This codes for CASSLDTGWDTEAFF.

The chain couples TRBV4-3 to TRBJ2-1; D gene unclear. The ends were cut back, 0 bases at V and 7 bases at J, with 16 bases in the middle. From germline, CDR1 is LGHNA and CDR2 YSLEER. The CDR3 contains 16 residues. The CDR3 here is CASSQDRIGLINEQFF. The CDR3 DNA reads TGCGCCAGCAGCCAAGATCGGATAGGGTTGATAAATGAGCAGTTCTTC.

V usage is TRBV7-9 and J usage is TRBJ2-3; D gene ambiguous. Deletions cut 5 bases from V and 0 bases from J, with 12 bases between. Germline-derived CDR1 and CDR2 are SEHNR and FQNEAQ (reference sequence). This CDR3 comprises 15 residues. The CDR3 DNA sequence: TGTGCCAGCAGCCCTGGATTATCTAGCACAGATACGCAGTATTTT. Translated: CASSPGLSSTDTQYF. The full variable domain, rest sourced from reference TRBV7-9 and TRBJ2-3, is DTGVSQNPRHKITKRGQNVTFRCDPISEHNRLYWYRQTLGQGPEFLTYFQNEAQLEKSRLLSDRFSAERPKGSFSTLEIQRTEQGDSAMYLCASSPGLSSTDTQYFGPGTRLTVL.

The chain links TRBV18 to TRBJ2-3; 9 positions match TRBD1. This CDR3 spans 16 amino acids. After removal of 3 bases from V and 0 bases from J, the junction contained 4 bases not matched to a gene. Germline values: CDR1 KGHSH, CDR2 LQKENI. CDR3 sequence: CASSPPGTGSTDTQYF. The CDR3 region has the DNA TGTGCCAGCTCACCCCCTGGGACAGGGAGCACAGATACGCAGTATTTT.

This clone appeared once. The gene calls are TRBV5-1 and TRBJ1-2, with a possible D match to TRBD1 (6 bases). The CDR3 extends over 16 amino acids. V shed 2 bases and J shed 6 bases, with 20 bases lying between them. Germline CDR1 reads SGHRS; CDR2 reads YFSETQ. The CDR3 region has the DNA TGCGCCAGCAGCTTCAATGTCGTTGGGGGCGCTGATGGCTACACCTTC. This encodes CASSFNVVGGADGYTF.